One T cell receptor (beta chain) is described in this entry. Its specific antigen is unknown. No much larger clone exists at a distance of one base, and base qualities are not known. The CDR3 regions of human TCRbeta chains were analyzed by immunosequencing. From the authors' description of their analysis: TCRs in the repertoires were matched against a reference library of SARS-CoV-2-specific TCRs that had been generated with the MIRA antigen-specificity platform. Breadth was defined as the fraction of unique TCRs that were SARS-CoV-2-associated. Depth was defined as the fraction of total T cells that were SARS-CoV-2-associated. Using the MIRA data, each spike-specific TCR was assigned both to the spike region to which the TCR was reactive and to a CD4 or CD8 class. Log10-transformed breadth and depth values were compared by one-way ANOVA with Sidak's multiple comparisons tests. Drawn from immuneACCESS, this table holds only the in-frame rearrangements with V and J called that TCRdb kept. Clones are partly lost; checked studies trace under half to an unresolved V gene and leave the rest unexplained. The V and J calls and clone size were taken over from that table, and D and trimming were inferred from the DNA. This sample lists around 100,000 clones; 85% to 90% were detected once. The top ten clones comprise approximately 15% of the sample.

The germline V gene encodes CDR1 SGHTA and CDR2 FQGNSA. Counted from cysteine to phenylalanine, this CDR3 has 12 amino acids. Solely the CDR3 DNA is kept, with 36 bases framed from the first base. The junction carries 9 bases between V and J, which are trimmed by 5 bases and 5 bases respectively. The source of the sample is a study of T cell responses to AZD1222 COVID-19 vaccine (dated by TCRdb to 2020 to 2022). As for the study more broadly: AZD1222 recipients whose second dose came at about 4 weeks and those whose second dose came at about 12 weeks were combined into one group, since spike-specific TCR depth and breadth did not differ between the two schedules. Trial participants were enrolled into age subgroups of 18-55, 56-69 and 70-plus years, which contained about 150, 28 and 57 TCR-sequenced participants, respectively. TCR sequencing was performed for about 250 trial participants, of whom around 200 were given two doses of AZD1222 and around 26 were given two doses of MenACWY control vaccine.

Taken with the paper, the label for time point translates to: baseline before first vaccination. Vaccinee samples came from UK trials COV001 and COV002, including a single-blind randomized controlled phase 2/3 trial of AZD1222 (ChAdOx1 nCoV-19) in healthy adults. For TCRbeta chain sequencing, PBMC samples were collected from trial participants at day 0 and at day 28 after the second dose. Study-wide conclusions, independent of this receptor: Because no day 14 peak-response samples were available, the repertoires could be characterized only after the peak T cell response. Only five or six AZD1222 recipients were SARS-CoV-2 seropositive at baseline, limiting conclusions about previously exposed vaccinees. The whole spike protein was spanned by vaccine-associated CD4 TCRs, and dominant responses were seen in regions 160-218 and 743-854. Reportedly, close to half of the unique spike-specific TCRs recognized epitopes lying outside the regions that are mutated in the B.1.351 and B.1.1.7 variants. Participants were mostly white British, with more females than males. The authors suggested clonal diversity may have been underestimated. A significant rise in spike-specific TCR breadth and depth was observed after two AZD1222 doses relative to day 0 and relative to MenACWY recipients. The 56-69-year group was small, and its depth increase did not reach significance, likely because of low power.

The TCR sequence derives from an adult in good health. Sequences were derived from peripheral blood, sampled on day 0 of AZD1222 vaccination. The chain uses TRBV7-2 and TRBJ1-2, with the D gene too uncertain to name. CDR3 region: CASSRRTYGYTF. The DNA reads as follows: TGTGCCAGCAGCCGAAGAACGTATGGCTACACCTTC. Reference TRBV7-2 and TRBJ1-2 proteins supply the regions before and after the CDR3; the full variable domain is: GAGVSQSPSNKVTEKGKDVELRCDPISGHTALYWYRQSLGQGLEFLIYFQGNSAPDKSGLPSDRFSAERTGGSVSTLTIQRTQQEDSAVYLCASSRRTYGYTFGSGTRLTVV.